This T cell receptor (beta chain) was profiled in a study of blood T cell repertoires in COVID-19. Study as a whole: T cells, B-cell-depleted T cells, or PBMCs provided the cDNA or gDNA that served as material.

The CDR3 loop spans 15 amino acids. Losses at the gene ends were 2 bases for V and 4 bases for J; bases not matched to a gene: 6. Germline CDR1 reads MNHEY; CDR2 reads SMNVEV (reference sequence). This clone has only a few counts. Assay used: immunoSEQ multiplex PCR; TCRdb lists only in-frame clones, some missing. Here the sample spans about 59,000 clones, 80% to 95% being singletons. The sequence derives from an elderly man with acute or convalescent COVID-19. Sequenced input: peripheral blood. The V and J genes are TRBV27 and TRBJ2-7; 9 positions agree with TRBD1. The DNA for the CDR3 is TGTGCCAGCAGTTTAGGGACAGGGAGTACGTACGAGCAGTACTTC. Amino acids: CASSLGTGSTYEQYF.